This T cell receptor (beta chain) was sequenced in a study of somatic mutations in cytotoxic T cells in rheumatoid arthritis. Study outcomes and limitations: Age was associated with higher CD8+ clonality in rheumatoid arthritis patients, not in healthy controls.

This clone is termed medium-sized. Its cognate antigen is unknown. Produced via immunoSEQ multiplex PCR; TCRdb's table is partial and in-frame only. The sample gives around 20,000 clones, about 81% of which show up once; around an eighth is in the top ten. Germline V gives CDR1 SNHLY, CDR2 FYNNEI. J gave up 0 bases and V 6 bases, and 7 bases lay outside the gene matches. The CDR3 spans 16 residues. The chain combines TRBV2 with TRBJ2-2; 7 nucleotides match TRBD1. The TCR originated in an adult with rheumatoid arthritis. Material for sequencing was CD8+ T cells sorted from blood. The CDR3 spells CASRPDRNANTGELFF. The CDR3 bases are TGTGCCAGCAGGCCGGACAGGAACGCGAACACCGGGGAGCTGTTTTTT.